The T cell receptor beta chain described here comes from a study of shared clonotypes between healthy human individuals. Regarding the study as a whole: Non-shared clonotypes had lower generation probabilities than clonotypes shared by all four sorted-subset donors. The naive CD4 repertoires of a few donors were compared, and roughly 5.1% of clonotypes were shared.

Looked up from germline, CDR1 is SNHLY and CDR2 is FYNNEI. This CDR3 has 15 amino acids. V was clipped by 8 bases and J by 4 bases; unmatched bases: 9. Each donor was a Caucasian adult residing in Nashville, Tennessee. Deep level was the assay's run setting. The data were produced by immunoSEQ multiplex PCR, yet TCRdb's version contains in-frame clones alone and is incomplete. Of 800,000 to 1,200,000 clones listed, around 78% are singletons. With respect to this clone: Its antigen is currently unknown.

The sequenced material came from memory CD4+ T cells from PBMCs. Subset in this sample: CD45RA-negative fraction. The TCR sequence derives from a man aged 18-30 years in good health. Some clones in this sample may be carry-over from other donors' samples. The chain recombines TRBV2 with TRBJ2-1, with 9 bases matching TRBD2. The CDR3 region has the DNA TGTGCCAGCCGTAGCGGGAGTCTCTTGTACAATGAGCAGTTCTTC. Translating gives CASRSGSLLYNEQFF.